This TCR beta chain came from a study of blood T cell repertoires in COVID-19. Looked up from germline, CDR1 is LGHDT and CDR2 is YNNKEL (reference sequence). Deletions cut 1 base from V and 5 bases from J, with 16 bases between. The CDR3 has 16 amino acids. Original data processing: Amplification of reference gene primers provided the estimated nucleated cell counts. TCRdb's copy holds only in-frame clones and misses some; the assay was immunoSEQ multiplex PCR. For V, J and clone size, that table is used; D and trimming come from the DNA. This repertoire shows about 250,000 clones, over 75% found once; its top ten account for under 2%. Participants were aged roughly 18 to 89 years, lived in roughly 23 US areas, and enrolled virtually. Two negative PCRs, clearance, or symptom resolution had been documented for recovered Cohort 3 donors.

This rearrangement joins TRBV3-1 (or the pseudogene TRBV3-2) to TRBJ2-3; tentative D call: TRBD1 (5 bases). The receptor was derived from a middle-aged man who had recovered from COVID-19. The sample taken for sequencing was PBMCs or T cells enriched from blood (not recorded which). CDR3 coding DNA: TGTGCCAGCAGCCAAGCCAGGGTCCCCGACGGAGATACGCAGTATTTT. It codes for CASSQARVPDGDTQYF.